Reported below is one T cell receptor (beta chain). Next came a second PCR, run for about 6 to 11 cycles, which used a sample-barcoded 5' primer along with a J-beta primer mix. In TCRdb, the 5' RACE reads were re-called with MiXCR into one record per CDR3 protein. Among more than 700,000 distinct CDR3 sequences listed, around half were seen once. This sample stems from a study of blood T cells in healthy people across ages. The sequenced material came from blood. This TCR was sampled from a man older than 75 in good health.

The DNA for the CDR3 is TGTGCCAGCAGCCATGGGGTGAGACAGGGCGATGAGCAGTACTTC. As protein: CASSHGVRQGDEQYF. This chain uses TRBV14 with TRBJ2-5, with 7 bases that match TRBD1. The CDR3 extends over 15 amino acids. V was clipped by 3 bases and J by 11 bases; unmatched bases: 15. Germline assignment: CDR1 SGHDN and CDR2 FVKESK. Full variable domain (outside the CDR3, taken from reference TRBV14 and TRBJ2-5): EAGVTQFPSHSVIEKGQTVTLRCDPISGHDNLYWYRRVMGKEIKFLLHFVKESKQDESGMPNNRFLAERTGGTYSTLKVQPAELEDSGVYFCASSHGVRQGDEQYFGPGTRLLVL.